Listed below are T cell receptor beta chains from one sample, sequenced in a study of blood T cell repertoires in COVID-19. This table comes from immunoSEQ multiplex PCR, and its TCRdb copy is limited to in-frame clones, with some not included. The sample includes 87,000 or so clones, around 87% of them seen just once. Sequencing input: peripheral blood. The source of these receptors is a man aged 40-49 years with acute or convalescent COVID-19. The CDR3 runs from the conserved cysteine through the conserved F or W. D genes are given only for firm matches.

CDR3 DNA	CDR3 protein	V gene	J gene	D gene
TGTGCCAGCAGTTTAACCAGGGCTACTAATGAAAAACTGTTTTTT	CASSLTRATNEKLFF	TRBV27	TRBJ1-4	NA
TGTGCCAGTAGAACGACAGGAGGAGCTAACTATGGCTACACCTTC	CASRTTGGANYGYTF	TRBV19	TRBJ1-2	NA
TGTGCCAGCAGCCGGGACAGGGGTTACAATGAGCAGTTCTTC	CASSRDRGYNEQFF	TRBV6-5	TRBJ2-1	TRBD1
TGTGCCAGCAGCTTAACAGGGGTAGGTTACAATGAGCAGTTCTTC	CASSLTGVGYNEQFF	TRBV7-9	TRBJ2-1	TRBD1
TGTGCCAGCAACCTACAGGGGAATCAGCCCCAGCATTTT	CASNLQGNQPQHF	TRBV12-3/TRBV12-4	TRBJ1-5	TRBD1
TGTGCCGTTAGACCTAGGGGAAGAGATGAAAAACTGTTTTTT	CAVRPRGRDEKLFF	TRBV2	TRBJ1-4	NA
TGTGCCAGTACCACGACAGGGGGCAATCAGCCCCAGCATTTT	CASTTTGGNQPQHF	TRBV19	TRBJ1-5	TRBD1
TGTGCCAGCAGTCCCGTGGGGGGAGGGGATGAGCAGTTCTTC	CASSPVGGGDEQFF	TRBV6-5	TRBJ2-1	TRBD2
TGTGCCAGCAGCCTCGGTTGGACTAGCGGTCACAATGAGCAGTTCTTC	CASSLGWTSGHNEQFF	TRBV7-2	TRBJ2-1	TRBD2
TGCAGCGTGAGGGGACAGGGTCTTAGGGACACTGAAGCTTTCTTT	CSVRGQGLRDTEAFF	TRBV29-1	TRBJ1-1	TRBD1